These 29 T cell receptor beta chains originate from one sample sequenced in a study of CD8+ T cells in alopecia areata. Extraction and reverse transcription of RNA yielded cDNA as the sequencing template. TCRdb keeps only in-frame clones here, not all; method: immunoSEQ multiplex PCR. Here the sample spans roughly 140,000 clones, around 62% being singletons. Sequencing used CD8+ T cells sorted from blood. These receptors were taken from a human donor in good health.

The genes are TRBV4-1 and TRBJ2-2; D not certain. Germline CDR1 reads MGHRA; CDR2 reads YSYEKL. CDR3 size: 15 residues. V gave up 0 bases and J gave up 4 bases, with 9 bases separating them. CDR3 sequence: CASSQEGLVTGELFF. The CDR3 DNA is TGCGCCAGCAGCCAAGAAGGGTTGGTCACCGGGGAGCTGTTTTTT.

This rearrangement joins TRBV6-5 to TRBJ2-3, with D tentatively TRBD1 (5 bases). Between the trimmed V and J ends, which lost 2 bases and 3 bases, there was a span of 9 bases. Germline V gene sequence: CDR1 MNHEY, CDR2 SVGAGI. The CDR3 has 14 residues. The CDR3 region has the DNA TGTGCCAGCAGTTACACGGCAGGGACAGATACGCAGTATTTT. Amino acids: CASSYTAGTDTQYF.

V and J are TRBV29-1 and TRBJ1-2; 9 bases are a match to TRBD1. CDR1 and CDR2 from the germline V gene are SQVTM and ANQGSEA. J lost 8 bases, V lost 1 base, and 2 bases had no gene match. The CDR3 has 12 amino acids. The CDR3 coding sequence is TGCAGCGTTGAAGGGACAGGGGTGGGCTACACCTTC. Its protein product is CSVEGTGVGYTF.

V is TRBV11-2 and J is TRBJ1-1; D remains ambiguous. The germline V gene has CDR1 SGHAT and CDR2 FQNNGV. V lost 1 base, J lost 1 base, and 7 bases lay in between. The CDR3 is made up of 14 amino acids. In DNA form, the CDR3 reads TGTGCCAGCAGCTTAGGCGTGGGGAACACTGAAGCTTTCTTT. Protein: CASSLGVGNTEAFF.

This clone was detected only a few times. CDR3 loop: CASMRGTGRYNEQFF. The CDR3 DNA follows: TGTGCCAGCATGAGGGGTACAGGGCGTTACAATGAGCAGTTCTTC. V and J are TRBV2 and TRBJ2-1; TRBD1 is a possible D gene (6 bases). There are 15 residues in the CDR3. Trimming took 7 bases from V and 4 from J, leaving 17 bases between them. Germline CDR1 SNHLY, CDR2 FYNNEI.

Ten or more counts support this clone. V gene TRBV9 combines with J gene TRBJ2-1; perhaps TRBD2 as D (6 bases). Trimming took off 2 bases at V and 6 bases at J, with 18 bases between the two ends. Looked up from germline, CDR1 is SGDLS and CDR2 is YYNGEE. This CDR3 is 16 amino acids long. The DNA of the CDR3 is TGTGCCAGCAGCGTCGGAGGGGCGCCTCTTTCCAATGAGCAGTTCTTC. It codes for CASSVGGAPLSNEQFF. Based on the CDR3 plus reference TRBV9 and TRBJ2-1, the full variable domain is DSGVTQTPKHLITATGQRVTLRCSPRSGDLSVYWYQQSLDQGLQFLIQYYNGEERAKGNILERFSAQQFPDLHSELNLSSLELGDSALYFCASSVGGAPLSNEQFFGPGTRLTVL.

This clone was detected a few times. The gene calls are TRBV29-1 and TRBJ2-2; D not certain. With 8 bases removed from V and 6 bases from J, the gap between germline ends came to 16 bases. CDR1 is SQVTM and CDR2 is ANQGSEA in the germline V gene. CDR3 length equals 13 residues. In nucleotides, the CDR3 is TGCAGCAAGATTATCGACGAAGCCGGGGAGCTGTTTTTT. The encoded protein is CSKIIDEAGELFF.

The chain combines TRBV7-9 with TRBJ2-5; 7 bases line up with TRBD2. This CDR3 contains 16 residues. Looked up from germline, CDR1 is SEHNR and CDR2 is FQNEAQ (reference sequence). Germline trimming cut 5 bases from V and 3 bases from J; bases unmatched to any gene: 12. The CDR3 DNA reads as TGTGCCAGCAGCGATCGGGACCAAGGGAGGGAAGAGACCCAGTACTTC. Protein product: CASSDRDQGREETQYF. The full variable domain, completed using reference TRBV7-9 and TRBJ2-5, is DTGVSQNPRHKITKRGQNVTFRCDPISEHNRLYWYRQTLGQGPEFLTYFQNEAQLEKSRLLSDRFSAERPKGSFSTLEIQRTEQGDSAMYLCASSDRDQGREETQYFGPGTRLLVL.

The chain has TRBV13 and TRBJ2-5; TRBD2 is a possible D gene (6 bases). The CDR3 has 12 residues. Germline V gene lookup returns CDR1 PRHDT and CDR2 FYEKMQ (reference sequence). The germline V and J ends were trimmed by 5 bases and 5 bases, with 9 bases remaining between them. DNA of the CDR3: TGTGCCAGCAGCCGGGGGAGCGAGACCCAGTACTTC. Its translation is CASSRGSETQYF.

This clone has only a few counts. The chain is built from TRBV27 and TRBJ1-1, with TRBD1 as a possible D gene (6 bases). The germline V gene has CDR1 MNHEY and CDR2 SMNVEV (reference sequence). The V gene lost 2 bases and the J gene lost 1 base, with 14 bases spanning the gap. This CDR3 comprises 16 residues. The CDR3 DNA sequence: TGTGCCAGCAGTTTAATTCCCACAGGGCCGAACACTGAAGCTTTCTTT. This gives the protein CASSLIPTGPNTEAFF.

The CDR3 DNA follows: TGTGCCTGGACCCGGGACAGTTCCTACGAGCAGTACTTC. Amino acid sequence: CAWTRDSSYEQYF. This chain links TRBV30 with TRBJ2-7; 7 bases map to TRBD1. This CDR3 has 13 residues. The V gene's germline CDR1 is GTSNPN and CDR2 SVGIG (reference sequence). With V trimmed by 4 bases and J by 1 base, 4 bases remained unmatched.

This chain links TRBV5-1 with TRBJ2-3; D is unclear. There are 13 residues in the CDR3. V was pared by 4 bases and J by 3 bases, with 9 bases between. Germline values: CDR1 SGHRS, CDR2 YFSETQ. This CDR3 reads CASSHLATDTQYF. In nucleotides, the CDR3 is TGCGCCAGCAGCCACCTCGCGACAGATACGCAGTATTTT.

The V gene is TRBV25-1, the J gene TRBJ2-3, with unresolved D. The CDR3 runs to 11 residues. V was pared by 2 bases and J by 5 bases, with 2 bases between. Germline values: CDR1 MGHDK, CDR2 SYGVNS. CDR3 amino acids: CASSEEDTQYF. CDR3 in DNA: TGTGCCAGCAGTGAAGAAGATACGCAGTATTTT.

This sequence joins TRBV11-2 and TRBJ2-1; D not certain. V lost 1 base, J lost 8 bases, and 15 bases lay in between. CDR3 length equals 15 residues. Germline CDR1 reads SGHAT; CDR2 reads FQNNGV. DNA of the CDR3: TGTGCCAGCAGCTTAGTCGCATCACGAAAGCATGAGCAGTTCTTC. Translated, it gives CASSLVASRKHEQFF.

This chain uses TRBV19 with TRBJ2-6; 7 bases agree with TRBD2. This CDR3 comprises 17 residues. Looked up from germline, CDR1 is LNHDA and CDR2 is SQIVND (reference sequence). J was trimmed by 0 bases and V by 10 bases; bases with no gene match: 12. DNA of the CDR3: TGTGCCACTCAACCGGGACTACCGCCCTCTGGGGCCAACGTCCTGACTTTC. Protein product: CATQPGLPPSGANVLTF.

This clone was observed a single time. This chain links TRBV4-1 with TRBJ2-7; TRBD2 aligns across 8 bases. Unmatched junction bases numbered 7, after V lost 3 bases and J lost 0 bases. Germline loops: CDR1 MGHRA, CDR2 YSYEKL. This CDR3 comprises 16 residues. The DNA for the CDR3 is TGCGCCAGCAGCCAGAAAAGCGGGAGAAGCTCCTACGAGCAGTACTTC. Translating gives CASSQKSGRSSYEQYF.

The J gene is TRBJ2-1, the V gene TRBV27; D is ambiguous. V was shortened by 8 bases and J by 6 bases, with 8 bases between the two germline ends. The CDR3 covers 11 residues. Germline CDR1 MNHEY, CDR2 SMNVEV (reference sequence). The CDR3, as DNA: TGTGCCAGCTTTTGGTCCAATGAGCAGTTCTTC. Encoded protein: CASFWSNEQFF.

The chain is built from TRBV27 and TRBJ1-5; D gene unclear. Trimming took off 7 bases at V and 2 bases at J, with 21 bases between the two ends. Germline assignment: CDR1 MNHEY and CDR2 SMNVEV (reference sequence). CDR3 length: 17 residues. The CDR3 nucleotides read TGTGCCAGCACCCCGATCGGACTGGCCTCGGGCAATCAGCCCCAGCATTTT. It is translated as CASTPIGLASGNQPQHF.

This rearrangement joins TRBV7-9 to TRBJ2-7; 7 bases fit TRBD1. CDR1 is SEHNR and CDR2 is FQNEAQ in the germline V gene (reference sequence). Germline trimming cut 5 bases from V and 4 bases from J; bases unmatched to any gene: 5. This CDR3 contains 13 residues. CDR3 protein: CASSVQGRYEQYF. The CDR3 region has the DNA TGTGCCAGCAGCGTACAGGGGAGATACGAGCAGTACTTC.

With regard to this clone: An end of the junction does not agree with germline; a read error may underlie this. The rearrangement uses TRBV7-9 and TRBJ2-5; 8 bases are a match to TRBD1. Germline-derived CDR1 and CDR2 are SEHNR and FQNEAQ (reference sequence). There are 11 residues in the CDR3. CDR3 bases: TGTGCCAGCAGCTCCATCGGACAGGGCGACTTC. Translating gives CASSSIGQGDF.

This clone appeared a few times. The gene calls are TRBV6-4 and TRBJ2-2; 7 positions agree with TRBD2. There are 15 residues in the CDR3. The J segment lost 4 bases and the V segment lost 3 bases, leaving 5 bases of the junction unmatched. From germline, CDR1 is MRHNA and CDR2 SNTAGT. The CDR3 nucleotides are TGTGCCAGCAGTGAAACTAGCGAGGCCACCGGGGAGCTGTTTTTT. This sequence encodes CASSETSEATGELFF.

The chain couples TRBV27 to TRBJ2-1, with D tentatively TRBD1 (5 bases). The germline V and J ends were trimmed by 7 bases and 5 bases, with 12 bases remaining between them. Germline lookup yields CDR1 MNHEY and CDR2 SMNVEV (reference sequence). The CDR3 runs to 13 residues. The CDR3 nucleotides are TGTGCCAGCACCCAAGGGGCAAACAATGAGCAGTTCTTC. Amino acid sequence: CASTQGANNEQFF.

In this sample, this clone turned up a few times. V gene TRBV11-2 combines with J gene TRBJ1-1, with D possibly TRBD1 on 6 matching bases. Germline lookup yields CDR1 SGHAT and CDR2 FQNNGV. There are 13 residues in the CDR3. Deletions cut 5 bases from V and 1 base from J, with 8 bases between. CDR3 coding DNA: TGTGCCAGCAGCCCGACAGGGAACACTGAAGCTTTCTTT. Amino acid sequence: CASSPTGNTEAFF. The full variable domain, in which reference TRBV11-2 and TRBJ1-1 provide the parts outside the CDR3, is EAGVAQSPRYKIIEKRQSVAFWCNPISGHATLYWYQQILGQGPKLLIQFQNNGVVDDSQLPKDRFSAERLKGVDSTLKIQPAKLEDSAVYLCASSPTGNTEAFFGQGTRLTVV.

This chain links TRBV23-1 with TRBJ1-5, with D possibly TRBD1 on 5 matching bases. TRBV23-1 counts as an open reading frame of uncertain function. CDR3 length: 14 residues. V lost 10 bases and J 6 bases, leaving 19 bases between the germline ends. DNA for the CDR3: TGCGCCATGAAGGCCCCAGGGTTCACTCAGCCCCAGCATTTT. Translating it yields CAMKAPGFTQPQHF.

The chain links TRBV19 to TRBJ1-1; no reliable D call. CDR1 and CDR2 (germline): LNHDA, SQIVND (reference sequence). The CDR3 sequence is 13 residues long. Trimming removed 6 bases at V and 5 bases at J, with 13 bases between. The CDR3 here is CASSRRIGTEAFF. The DNA for the CDR3 is TGTGCCAGTAGCCGACGGATTGGAACTGAAGCTTTCTTT.

The CDR3 region has the DNA TGTGCCGGGGCAGCGGGAAACTACAATGAGCAGTTCTTC. It codes for CAGAAGNYNEQFF. This chain uses TRBV30 with TRBJ2-1; 7 bases agree with TRBD2. J gave up 3 bases and V 8 bases, and 7 bases lay outside the gene matches. Germline-derived CDR1 and CDR2 are GTSNPN and SVGIG (reference sequence). The CDR3 runs to 13 residues.

The rearrangement links TRBV6-5 to TRBJ2-1; D is ambiguous. CDR3 size: 13 residues. CDR1 is MNHEY, CDR2 SVGAGI, per germline. Trimming left V 2 bases short and J 7 bases short, with 9 bases between. In DNA form, the CDR3 reads TGTGCCAGCAGTTACGGTTCCGGGAATGAGCAGTTCTTC. Amino acids: CASSYGSGNEQFF.

This clone turned up a few times. The chain recombines TRBV6-6 with TRBJ1-4; D is undetermined. Germline CDR1 and CDR2: MNHNY and SVGAGI (reference sequence). CDR3 length: 13 residues. Trimming cost V 3 bases and J 14 bases, with 16 bases left between them. The CDR3 nucleotides read TGTGCCAGCAGTTATTTGGGGAAGGGCGGCCTGTTTTTT. It codes for CASSYLGKGGLFF.

This sequence joins TRBV6-5 and TRBJ1-1; the D is unclear. CDR3 length: 11 residues. V lost 4 bases, J lost 7 bases, and 7 bases lay in between. In germline, CDR1 is MNHEY, CDR2 SVGAGI. The CDR3 DNA sequence: TGTGCCAGCAGTTCGTTGAATGAAGCTTTCTTT. It translates to CASSSLNEAFF.